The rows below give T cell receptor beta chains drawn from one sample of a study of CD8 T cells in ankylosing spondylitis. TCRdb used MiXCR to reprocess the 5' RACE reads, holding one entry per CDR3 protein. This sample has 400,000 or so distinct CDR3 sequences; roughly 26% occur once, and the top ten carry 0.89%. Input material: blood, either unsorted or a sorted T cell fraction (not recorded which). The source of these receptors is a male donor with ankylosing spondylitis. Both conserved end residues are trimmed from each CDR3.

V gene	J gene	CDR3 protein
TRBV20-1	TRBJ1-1	RARDLVVMNTEAF
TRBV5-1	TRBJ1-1	ASSPTSTSAKAF
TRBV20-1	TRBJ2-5	SVSRLGRETQY
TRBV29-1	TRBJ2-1	SVERGISYNEQF
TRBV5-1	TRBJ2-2	ASSLVAGATGELF
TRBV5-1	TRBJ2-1	ASSLRGDEQF
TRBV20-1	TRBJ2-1	SANRLAGAYNEQF
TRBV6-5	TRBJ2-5	ASSYRRGRDETQY
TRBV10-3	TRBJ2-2	AAKVPFTGELF
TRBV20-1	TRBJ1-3	SALGKGLLSGNTIY
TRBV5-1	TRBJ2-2	ASSWESLNTGELF
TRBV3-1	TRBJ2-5	ASSQDIGGALGTQY
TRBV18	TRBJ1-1	ASSPPGQGVIRNTEAF
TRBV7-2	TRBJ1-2	ASSLASKGPDQYGYT
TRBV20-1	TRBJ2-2	SARVQRTNTGELF
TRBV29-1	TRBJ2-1	SGDYHNEQF
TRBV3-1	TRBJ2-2	ASSQGLADTGELF
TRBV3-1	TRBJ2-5	ASSQASGGETQY
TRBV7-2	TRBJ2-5	ASGRGGGLGETQY
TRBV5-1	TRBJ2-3	ASSPGLAFSTDTQY
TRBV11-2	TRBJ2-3	ASSTLAGGRTDTQY
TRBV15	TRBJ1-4	ATSRAATNEKLF
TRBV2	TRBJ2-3	ASSGDRHTDTQY
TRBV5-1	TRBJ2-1	ASSLEKWNEQF
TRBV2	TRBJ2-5	ASSARGGETQY
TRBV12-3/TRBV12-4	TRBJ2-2	ASSLTGDGELF
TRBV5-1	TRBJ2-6	ASEKESGANVLT
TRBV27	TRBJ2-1	ASSFSYYNEQF
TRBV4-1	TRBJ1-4	ASRKGDSGSYEKLF
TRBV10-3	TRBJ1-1	AISADQETEAF
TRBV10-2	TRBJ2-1	ASRGLAENEQF
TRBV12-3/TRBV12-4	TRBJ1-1	ASSFGLLGTEAF
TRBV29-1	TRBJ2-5	SVVDGGLATQETQY
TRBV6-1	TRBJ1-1	ASSLLGANEAF
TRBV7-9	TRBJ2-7	ASSLWLAGGNEQY
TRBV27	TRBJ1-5	ASSSITSDRGLGQPQH
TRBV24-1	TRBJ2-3	ATSDPLTYTQY
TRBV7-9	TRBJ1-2	ASSSNRDRHGYT
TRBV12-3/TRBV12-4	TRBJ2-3	ASSLKAARTDTQY
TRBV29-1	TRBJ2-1	SVDLKGNEQF
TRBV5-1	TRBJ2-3	ASTTGVGRTDTQY